These 7 T cell receptor beta chains share one sample of origin, sequenced in a study of beta chain features in type 1 diabetes. Every bit of the isolated RNA underwent reverse transcription, so sequencing read expressed TCRB transcripts. Measured with immunoSEQ multiplex PCR; TCRdb has only the in-frame clones, and not every one. Of about 930,000 clones in the sample, roughly 16% were seen once. Sequenced sample: naive CD4+ T cells from blood. These receptor sequences come from a woman aged 18-29 years in good health.

V and J are TRBV20-1 and TRBJ2-1; D unclear. The CDR3 has 9 residues. Germline CDR1 reads DFQATT; CDR2 reads SNEGSKA (reference sequence). V was shortened by 3 bases and J by 9 bases, with 3 bases between the two germline ends. CDR3 nucleotides: TGCAGTGCTAGGGGTGAGCAGTTCTTC. Translating gives CSARGEQFF.

This clone showed up just a few times. The chain uses TRBV28 and TRBJ1-3, with D possibly TRBD1 on 5 matching bases. The germline gives CDR1 MDHEN, CDR2 SYDVKM. The CDR3 runs to 15 residues. Trimming stripped 4 bases from V and 0 bases from J, with 10 bases between. CDR3 protein: CASSSRQNSGNTIYF. In DNA, the CDR3 is TGTGCCAGCAGTTCCCGACAGAACTCTGGAAACACCATATATTTT.

This clone was seen a handful of times. The CDR3 DNA follows: TGTGCCAGCTCAAGGCGGGGGAGCTCCTACAATGAGCAGTTCTTC. Protein sequence: CASSRRGSSYNEQFF. This chain links TRBV2 with TRBJ2-1; 7 bases are a match to TRBD2. V trimming: 8 bases; J trimming: 0 bases; junction bases outside the gene matches: 7. The CDR3 sequence is 15 residues long. CDR1 SNHLY and CDR2 FYNNEI come from the germline V gene.

The rearrangement joins TRBV7-9 to TRBJ1-3; TRBD1 agrees at 8 bases. CDR3 size: 17 residues. Germline trimming cut 4 bases from V and 1 base from J; bases unmatched to any gene: 9. Per the germline V gene, CDR1 is SEHNR and CDR2 is FQNEAQ (reference sequence). The CDR3 DNA follows: TGTGCCAGCAGCTCCCACGGCAGGGGGCGTTCTGGAAACACCATATATTTT. Translation gives CASSSHGRGRSGNTIYF.

V gene TRBV19 combines with J gene TRBJ2-1; D gene unclear. V dropped 4 bases and J dropped 3 bases, with 4 bases sitting between them. CDR1 and CDR2 (germline): LNHDA, SQIVND (reference sequence). This CDR3 comprises 12 residues. This CDR3 reads CASSSFYNEQFF. The DNA of the CDR3 is TGTGCCAGTAGTAGTTTCTACAATGAGCAGTTCTTC.

This clone was detected a few times. The chain joins TRBV27 to TRBJ2-7; 7 bases are a match to TRBD2. J lost 7 bases, V lost 5 bases, and 14 bases had no gene match. Germline-derived CDR1 and CDR2 are MNHEY and SMNVEV (reference sequence). The CDR3 covers 15 residues. Written as DNA, the CDR3 is TGTGCCAGCAGTCTTTTGGTGGGAGGGCCGGGTGAGCAGTACTTC. It encodes CASSLLVGGPGEQYF.

A note on this clone: This specimen includes other DNA sequences encoding the same CDR3. The chain joins TRBV7-2 to TRBJ2-7; D ambiguous. V was clipped by 4 bases and J by 4 bases, with 8 bases between them. CDR1 and CDR2 from the germline V gene are SGHTA and FQGNSA. The CDR3 covers 12 residues. The CDR3 here is CASSSIRYEQYF. The CDR3 DNA reads TGTGCCAGCAGCTCCATCCGATACGAGCAGTACTTC.